The 6 T cell receptor beta chains reported below all come from one sample, sequenced in a study of neurological immune-mediated disorders (dated by TCRdb to the late 2010s). What the time point label conveys for this sample: technical triplicate 3. Preparation of the library involved 5' RACE. These reads were obtained on an Illumina HiSeq 2500. TCRdb applied fastp at Q25 and MiXCR to the public reads, then kept only in-frame beta chains. Identical CDR3 proteins give one entry, which carries the most common genes and DNA. The sample table lists around 30,000 distinct CDR3 sequences, roughly a sixth of them with a count of one. The top ten constitute about 5% of the sample. Sequenced: CD4+ T cells from blood. These receptors all stem from a female donor with HTLV-1-associated myelopathy (HAM/TSP).

This clonotype was counted many times. This chain links TRBV3-1 with TRBJ1-3, with D possibly being TRBD1 (5 bases). Trimming shortened V by 1 base and J by 8 bases, and 21 bases separated the two germline ends. Germline lookup yields CDR1 LGHDT and CDR2 YNNKEL (reference sequence). This CDR3 comprises 17 residues. In DNA, the CDR3 is TGTGCCAGCAGCCAAGTCGTCTCAGGCGCACGAGGGGACACCATATATTTT. Its translation: CASSQVVSGARGDTIYF.

This clonotype showed up many times. V and J are TRBV14 and TRBJ2-3, with D tentatively TRBD2 (6 bases). There are 17 residues in the CDR3. Trimming shortened V by 0 bases and J by 0 bases, and 13 bases separated the two germline ends. Per the germline V gene, CDR1 is SGHDN and CDR2 is FVKESK. CDR3 bases: TGTGCCAGCAGCCAAGACCCAGCGGGTACAAGCACAGATACGCAGTATTTT. It specifies CASSQDPAGTSTDTQYF.

As concerns this clonotype: A junction end diverges from the germline sequence, so it may reflect a read error. The chain carries TRBV10-3 and TRBJ2-2; 8 bases fit TRBD1. The CDR3 runs 16 residues. Germline assignment: CDR1 ENHRY and CDR2 SYGVKD. The CDR3 DNA reads as TGTGCCGCAAGGCTTGTGGCAGGGGGCGACACTGGGGAGCTGTTTTTT. Its protein is CAARLVAGGDTGELFF.

V gene TRBV20-1 combines with J gene TRBJ2-6, with D unclear. This CDR3 is built from 14 residues. The germline CDR1 and CDR2 sequences are DFQATT and SNEGSKA (reference sequence). V dropped 0 bases and J dropped 2 bases, with 5 bases sitting between them. CDR3 residues: CSARDTAGANVLTF. CDR3 bases: TGCAGTGCTAGAGATACAGCTGGGGCCAACGTCCTGACTTTC.

There are many counts of this clonotype. The gene calls are TRBV6-5 and TRBJ2-3; 12 bases map to TRBD2. This CDR3 spans 14 amino acids. Germline V gene data show CDR1 as MNHEY and CDR2 as SVGAGI. The J segment lost 9 bases and the V segment lost 2 bases, leaving 3 bases of the junction unmatched. CDR3 DNA sequence: TGTGCCAGCAGTTACAGTCTAGCGGGAGGGACGCAGTATTTT. Translated, it gives CASSYSLAGGTQYF.

This clonotype showed up many times. This chain links TRBV5-1 with TRBJ2-1; 7 positions agree with TRBD2. Germline V lookup: CDR1 SGHRS, CDR2 YFSETQ. The J segment lost 7 bases and the V segment lost 1 base, leaving 2 bases of the junction unmatched. The CDR3 consists of 13 residues. The CDR3 spells CASSLWGGNEQFF. The CDR3 DNA reads as TGCGCCAGCAGCTTGTGGGGGGGGAATGAGCAGTTCTTC.